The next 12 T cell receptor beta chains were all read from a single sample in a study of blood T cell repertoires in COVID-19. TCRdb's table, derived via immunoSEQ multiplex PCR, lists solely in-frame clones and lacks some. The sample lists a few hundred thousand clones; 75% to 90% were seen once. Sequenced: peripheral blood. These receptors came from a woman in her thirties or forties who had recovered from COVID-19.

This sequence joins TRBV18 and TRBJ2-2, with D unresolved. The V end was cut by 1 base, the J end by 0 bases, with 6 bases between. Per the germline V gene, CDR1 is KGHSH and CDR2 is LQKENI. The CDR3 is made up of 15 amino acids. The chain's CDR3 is CASSPRAANTGELFF. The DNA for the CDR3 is TGTGCCAGCTCACCACGGGCAGCGAACACCGGGGAGCTGTTTTTT.

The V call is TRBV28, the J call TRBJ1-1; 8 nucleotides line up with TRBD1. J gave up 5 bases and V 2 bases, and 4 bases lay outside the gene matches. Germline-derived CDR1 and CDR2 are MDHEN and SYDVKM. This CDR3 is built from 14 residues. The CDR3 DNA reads TGTGCCAGCAGTTTACTCACAGGGGGGACTGAAGCTTTCTTT. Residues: CASSLLTGGTEAFF. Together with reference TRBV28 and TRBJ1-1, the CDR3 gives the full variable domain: DVKVTQSSRYLVKRTGEKVFLECVQDMDHENMFWYRQDPGLGLRLIYFSYDVKMKEKGDIPEGYSVSREKKERFSLILESASTNQTSMYLCASSLLTGGTEAFFGQGTRLTVV.

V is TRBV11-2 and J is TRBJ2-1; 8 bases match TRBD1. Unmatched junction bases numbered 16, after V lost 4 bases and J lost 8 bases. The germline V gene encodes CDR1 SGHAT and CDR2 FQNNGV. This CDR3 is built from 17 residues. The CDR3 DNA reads TGTGCCAGCAGCTCGGCGACCGGGACAGGCACACGCGATGAGCAGTTCTTC. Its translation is CASSSATGTGTRDEQFF.

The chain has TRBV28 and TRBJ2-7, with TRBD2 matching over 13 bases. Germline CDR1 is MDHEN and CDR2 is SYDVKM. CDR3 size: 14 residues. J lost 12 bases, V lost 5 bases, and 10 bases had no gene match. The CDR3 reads CASSGGTSGTLGYF. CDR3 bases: TGTGCCAGCAGTGGCGGGACTAGCGGGACTTTAGGGTACTTC.

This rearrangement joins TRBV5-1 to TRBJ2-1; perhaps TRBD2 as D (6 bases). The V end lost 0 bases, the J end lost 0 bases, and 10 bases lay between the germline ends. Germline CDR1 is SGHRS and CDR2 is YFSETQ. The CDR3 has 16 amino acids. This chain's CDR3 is CASSLGRGPSYNEQFF. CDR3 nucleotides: TGCGCCAGCAGCTTGGGGCGGGGTCCCTCCTACAATGAGCAGTTCTTC.

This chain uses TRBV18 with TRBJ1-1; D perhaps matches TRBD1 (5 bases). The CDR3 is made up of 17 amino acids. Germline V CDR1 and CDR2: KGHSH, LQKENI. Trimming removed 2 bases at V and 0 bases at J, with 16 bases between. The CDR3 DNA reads TGTGCCAGCTCACCAGAGGACAAACCTATAATGAACACTGAAGCTTTCTTT. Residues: CASSPEDKPIMNTEAFF.

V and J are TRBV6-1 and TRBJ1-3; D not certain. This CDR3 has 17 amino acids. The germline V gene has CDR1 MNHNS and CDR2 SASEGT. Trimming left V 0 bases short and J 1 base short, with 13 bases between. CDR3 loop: CASSEALQALSGNTIYF. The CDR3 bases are TGTGCCAGCAGTGAAGCGCTTCAGGCTCTTTCTGGAAACACCATATATTTT.

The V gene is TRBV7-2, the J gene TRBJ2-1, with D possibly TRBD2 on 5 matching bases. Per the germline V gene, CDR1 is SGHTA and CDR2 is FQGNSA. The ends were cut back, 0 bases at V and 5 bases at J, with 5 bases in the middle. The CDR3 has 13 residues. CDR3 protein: CASSLARDNEQFF. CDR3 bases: TGTGCCAGCAGCTTAGCGAGGGACAATGAGCAGTTCTTC.

This chain's CDR3 is CASSLGFGQVSTQYF. The CDR3 DNA is TGTGCCAGCAGCTTAGGTTTCGGACAAGTTTCGACCCAGTACTTC. The V gene is TRBV11-1, the J gene TRBJ2-5, with D possibly matching TRBD1 (5 bases). Trimming cost V 1 base and J 7 bases, with 16 bases left between them. Per germline, CDR1 SGHAT and CDR2 FQDESV (reference sequence). The CDR3 contains 15 residues.

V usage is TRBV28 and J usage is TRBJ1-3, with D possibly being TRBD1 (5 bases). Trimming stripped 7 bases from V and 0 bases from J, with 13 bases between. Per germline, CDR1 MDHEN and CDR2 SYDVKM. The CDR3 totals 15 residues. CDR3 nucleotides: TGTGCCAGCACCCCTTCAGGGCTCTCTGGAAACACCATATATTTT. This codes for CASTPSGLSGNTIYF.

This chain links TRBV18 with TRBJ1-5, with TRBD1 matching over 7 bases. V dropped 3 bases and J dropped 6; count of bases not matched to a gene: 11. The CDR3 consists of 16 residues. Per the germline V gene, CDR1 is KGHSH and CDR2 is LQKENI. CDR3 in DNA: TGTGCCAGCTCACCCAGGGGGGCCCAGGGAAGTCAGCCCCAGCATTTT. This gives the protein CASSPRGAQGSQPQHF. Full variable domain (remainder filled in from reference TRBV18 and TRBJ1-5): NAGVMQNPRHLVRRRGQEARLRCSPMKGHSHVYWYRQLPEEGLKFMVYLQKENIIDESGMPKERFSAEFPKEGPSILRIQQVVRGDSAAYFCASSPRGAQGSQPQHFGDGTRLSIL.

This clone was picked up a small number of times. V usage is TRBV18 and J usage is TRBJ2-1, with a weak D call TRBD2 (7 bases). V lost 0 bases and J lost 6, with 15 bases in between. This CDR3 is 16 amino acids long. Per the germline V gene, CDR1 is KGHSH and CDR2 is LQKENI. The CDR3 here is CASSPPSGGGPNEQFF. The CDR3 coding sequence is TGTGCCAGCTCACCACCGTCTGGGGGGGGCCCCAATGAGCAGTTCTTC.